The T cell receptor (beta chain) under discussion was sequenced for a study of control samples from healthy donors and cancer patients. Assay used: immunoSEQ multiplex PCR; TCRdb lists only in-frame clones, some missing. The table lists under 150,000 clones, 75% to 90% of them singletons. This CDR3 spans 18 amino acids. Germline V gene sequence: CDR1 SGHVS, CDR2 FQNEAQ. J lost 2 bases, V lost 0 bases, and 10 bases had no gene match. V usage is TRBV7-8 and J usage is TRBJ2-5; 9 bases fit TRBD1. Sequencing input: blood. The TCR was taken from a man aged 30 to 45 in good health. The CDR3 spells CASSLAWYGQGHQETQYF. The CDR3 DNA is TGTGCCAGCAGCTTAGCCTGGTACGGACAGGGGCATCAAGAGACCCAGTACTTC.